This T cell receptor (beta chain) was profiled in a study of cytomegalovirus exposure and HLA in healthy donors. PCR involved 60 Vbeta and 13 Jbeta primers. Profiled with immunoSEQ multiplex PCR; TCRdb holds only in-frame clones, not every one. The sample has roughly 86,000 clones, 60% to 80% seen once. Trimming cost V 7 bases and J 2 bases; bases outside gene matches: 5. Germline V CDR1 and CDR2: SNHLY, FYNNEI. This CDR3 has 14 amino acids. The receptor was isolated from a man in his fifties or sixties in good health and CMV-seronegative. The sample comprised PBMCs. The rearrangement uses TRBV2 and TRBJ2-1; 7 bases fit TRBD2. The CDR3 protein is CASTGGSPYNEQFF. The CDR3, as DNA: TGTGCCAGCACCGGGGGGTCCCCCTACAATGAGCAGTTCTTC.